This entry describes one T cell receptor beta chain. The specificity of this receptor is unknown. It has no much larger one-base neighbor in the sample; base qualities were not kept. This sample is drawn from a study of cytomegalovirus exposure and HLA in healthy donors (dated by TCRdb to between 2016 and 2019). Regarding the study in general: In an earlier analysis of fewer than 750 of the donors, roughly 300 Gb of sequence data and just under 120 million unique TCR beta sequences from 180 million or so T cells were reported. Roughly 300 gigabases of sequencing data and 91 million or so unique TCR sequences made up an early release that covered roughly 670 HLA-typed donors. The genetic ancestry cluster associated with self-reported Caucasian donors included over 80% of the roughly 400 genotyped donors. The study aimed to test whether cataloging public T cell receptors could reveal signatures of past pathogen exposure. The T cell repertoires of about 700 subjects were profiled by immunosequencing and related to cytomegalovirus serostatus. Besides the first cohort of more than 650 subjects, a separate validation cohort made up of roughly 120 different subjects was used. High-throughput TCR immunosequencing, statistical association of individual TCRs with disease status, and machine learning were combined to predict cytomegalovirus infection status. A later analysis re-examined previously published TCR beta repertoires from several hundred donors and added high-resolution HLA genotyping to investigate patterns of TCR occurrence. In the later analysis, no new phenotypic data were used to find candidate immune exposures; instead, reliance was placed on TCR beta sequences and their occurrence across donors. To decide whether each TCR beta V gene segment behaved as functional or pseudogenic, an earlier analysis of nearly 600 of the donors relied on high-throughput TCR beta sequencing. Donor age, sex, ethnicity and CMV serostatus were compiled together with the repertoire data. A later genetic analysis used genome-wide SNP genotypes for about 55% of the 666 donors, treating that subset as a discovery cohort. Every discovery cohort repertoire had been produced on one sequencing platform. HLA typing covered class I and class II loci at four-digit resolution. Typing coverage varied by locus: about 620-630 donors for A, B, C, DRB1 and DQB1; approximately 500 for DQA1; over 600 for DPA1; around 450 for DPB1. Roughly 5 DR-DQ haplotypes were handled as single units for association and clustering, since linkage in the cohort was strong. Among about 410 genotyped donors of the cohort, an average of approximately 240,000 unique TCR beta nucleotide sequences was sequenced per donor, of which 15% to 20% were non-productive. Beyond this particular receptor, the publication reports: Most TCR sequences were seen in very few donors, while some public TCRs were found in many individuals. Some IMGT-functional V segments, including TRBV6-2 and TRBV6-3, could not be told apart with the 87-base-pair reads, so those segments were excluded. A further reported finding was that TCR beta sequences accurately predicted the HLA-A and HLA-B alleles for most subjects in the first cohort. In a later analysis, the rate of TCR association differed among HLA loci, with DRB1 alleles having the most associated TCRs and HLA-C alleles having the fewest. This cohort had only TCR beta chains sequenced, and the lack of alpha or paired-chain data limited which features could be detected. According to a later genetic analysis, donors in an Asian-associated ancestry cluster had fewer N-insertions in productive TCRs than the roughly 670-donor mean. HLA typing was unavailable for some donors at each locus, so association tests used only the typed subset. Three of the identified cytomegalovirus-associated TCR beta chains were confirmed in vitro to be specific for cytomegalovirus antigens. Roughly uniform sequencing depth across donors was assumed in presence/absence analyses, although this assumption may not hold. In a later analysis, several top co-occurrence clusters were reported to appear linked to parvovirus B19, influenza, CMV and Epstein-Barr virus. Cytomegalovirus status was reported to be diagnosed by the classifier with high specificity and sensitivity in both the original and validation cohorts. Most CMV-associated TCR beta chains appeared to be HLA-restricted in a later analysis, and the HLA associations seemed to be driven largely by CMV exposure. In a later analysis, HLA-associated TCR beta chains showed more clonal expansion and lower generation probabilities than non-associated chains that were equally common. Broadly in line with IMGT annotations, most TCR beta V segments showed up in productive rearrangements about 87% or about 30% of the time in an earlier analysis of 587 of the donors. Specific HLA alleles were associated with over 15,000 TCR beta sequences at a false discovery rate of 0.05 in a later analysis. The sequencing pipeline was judged likely to have produced a cluster of highly shared sequence variants as a technical artifact. The study gave a list of 150 to 200 TCR beta chains associated with cytomegalovirus. Linkage disequilibrium might explain the correlated functional status among segregating V segments, but an unknown experimental factor could not be excluded. A later genetic analysis associated a missense DCLRE1C variant with V-gene and J-gene trimming of TCR beta chains, and an independent cohort replicated the association. CMV serostatus was the only immune exposure information available for the cohort. The earlier analysis of some 540 of the donors excluded some 15 rarely observed V segments, including chromosome 9 orphons, because counts were too low. When HLA alleles, especially DR and DQ, strongly co-occurred, attributing TCR associations to individual alleles was difficult. The authors suggested that the approach could potentially be extended to other disease states and immunological phenotypes.

The cohort consisted of hundreds of healthy bone marrow donors. All cohort members were sampled while nominally healthy, although unrecorded immune exposures were likely present. The donor was CMV seronegative and was included in the group of hundreds of seronegative cohort members. Each donor provided a peripheral blood sample, and peripheral blood mononuclear cells were used for TCR beta sequencing. Genomic DNA extraction from the blood cell samples was performed with the Qiagen DNeasy Blood Extraction Kit. The protocol used for the library was the immunoSEQ multiplex PCR assay. For the multiplex PCR, a mixture combining 60 forward primers for TCR Vbeta segments and 13 reverse primers for TCR Jbeta segments was used. Amplification of the CDR3 region of rearranged TCR beta genes was performed with a multiplex PCR assay on genomic DNA. On the Illumina HiSeq System, the amplified TCR beta libraries were sequenced as 87-base-pair reads. The authors processed their data as follows. A later analysis counted approximately 76 million unique TCR beta chains across the 666 repertoires, and roughly 10 million of these chains were shared by at least two donors. Raw reads were error-corrected and collapsed into unique sequences with a nearest-neighbor algorithm that merged closely related sequences to remove PCR and sequencing errors. To assign V, D and J gene segments, CDR3 sequences were aligned to IMGT reference sequences. For a sequence to be retained, a match of at least six nucleotides to both a V gene segment and a J gene segment was required. Rearrangements were classified as productive when the CDR3 lacked stop codons and remained in frame with V and J, and all other rearrangements were classified as non-productive. CDR3 was defined by IMGT convention, running from the second conserved V-encoded cysteine to the conserved J-encoded phenylalanine. The earlier analysis of some 580 of the donors excluded any sequence lacking an unambiguous match to a single V gene segment. An earlier analysis of some 500 of the donors classified V segments as functional when productive rearrangements were above 56.7% and as segregating when the standard deviation between donors was above 5%. A statistical classification framework was built to diagnose cytomegalovirus status from the catalog of TCR beta chain sequences. In a later analysis, V and J genes were assigned by comparing TCR nucleotide sequences against IMGT/GENE-DB human TR gene sequences. The TCRdist pipeline was used in a later analysis to assign CDR3 sequences and most-parsimonious VDJ recombination scenarios. In a later analysis, every TCR beta chain was defined by the combination of its CDR3 amino acid sequence and its V-gene family, and reads without a unique V-gene family were dropped. To address suspected cross-contamination and a sequencing artifact, a later analysis removed around 600 highly shared, low-generation-probability nucleotide sequences. A later analysis calculated a clonal expansion index for each public chain from normalized within-repertoire ranks of inferred template counts. A later analysis computed generation probabilities with a VDJ recombination model fitted to out-of-frame rearrangements, and checked the results against IGoR. In a later analysis, TCR-TCR, TCR-HLA and TCR-CMV co-occurrence was scored with hypergeometric tests, and a repertoire-size bias correction was applied to TCR pairs. False discovery rates were estimated in a later analysis by permuting HLA or CMV assignments 20 times. In a later analysis, co-occurring TCRs were grouped with DBSCAN, and TCRdist sequence similarity was added when clustering was performed within HLA-allele-positive subsets. Repertoires with fewer than 30,000 or more than 120,000 public chains were left out of co-occurrence clustering, as were four to six repertoires with anomalous nucleotide sharing. TCRdb holds this immuneACCESS table with in-frame rearrangements only. Some clones are missing; in checked studies, unresolved V genes explain under half, and the rest has no known cause. Clone size and V and J calls were adopted from that table, with D and trimming inferred from the DNA. The sample has about 130,000 clones on record, 70% to 85% of them singletons. The ten most abundant clones make up around 3% of the sample.

V lost 7 bases and J lost 7 bases, and the count of bases not matched to a germline gene is 13. Reading the germline V gene gives CDR1 SGHTA and CDR2 FQGNSA. The CDR3 runs 16 amino acids, cysteine and phenylalanine included. The kept DNA is CDR3 alone, 48 bases in frame from the first base. The sequence joins TRBV7-2 to TRBJ1-5; TRBD1 agrees with 10 junctional bases. The TCR originated in a boy aged 2 to 10 in good health and CMV-seronegative. Sample: PBMCs. The CDR3 corresponds to CASNPGGTGVGQPQHF. The DNA reads TGTGCCAGCAACCCAGGCGGGACAGGGGTCGGGCAGCCCCAGCATTTT.